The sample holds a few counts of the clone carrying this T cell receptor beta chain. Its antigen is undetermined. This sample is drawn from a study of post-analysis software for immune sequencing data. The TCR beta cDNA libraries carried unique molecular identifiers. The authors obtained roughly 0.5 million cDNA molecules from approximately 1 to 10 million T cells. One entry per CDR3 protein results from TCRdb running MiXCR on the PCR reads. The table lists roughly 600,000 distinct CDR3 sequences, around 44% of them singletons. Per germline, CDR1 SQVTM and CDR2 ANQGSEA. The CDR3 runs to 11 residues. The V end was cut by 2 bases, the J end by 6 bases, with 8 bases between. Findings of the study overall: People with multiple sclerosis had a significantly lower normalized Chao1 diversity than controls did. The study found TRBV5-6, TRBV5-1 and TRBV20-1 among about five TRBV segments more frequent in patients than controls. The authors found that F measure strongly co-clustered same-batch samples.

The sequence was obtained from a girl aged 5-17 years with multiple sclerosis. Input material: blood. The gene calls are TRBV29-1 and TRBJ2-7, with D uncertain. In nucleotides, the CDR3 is TGCAGCGTTGAAATACTCGCCGAGCAGTACTTC. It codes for CSVEILAEQYF.